These T cell receptor beta chains were read from a single sample in a study of OX40 agonist ivuxolimab in advanced cancers. Profiling relied on immunoSEQ multiplex PCR, and the TCRdb table lists in-frame clones only, not all of them. The sample lists roughly 55,000 clones, nearly 80% occurring once. The sequencing used CD4+ or CD8+ T cells sorted from blood, collected in a trial of the OX40 agonist ivuxolimab. Receptors were obtained from an adult with an advanced solid tumor such as melanoma, head and neck, liver or kidney cancer. CDR3s include the opening cysteine and the closing phenylalanine or tryptophan. Each record gives: CDR3 DNA, CDR3 protein, clone size, J gene, V gene, CDR3 length, D gene. A D gene is named only where the DNA matches it firmly. Clone sizes are given selectively: once, few, many, or a class where the clone is expanded.

cdr3_nt: TGTGCCAGCAGTTACGGACGGAATAATTCACCCCTCCACTTT; cdr3_aa: CASSYGRNNSPLHF; clone_size: NA; j_call: TRBJ1-6; v_call: TRBV6-5; cdr3_length: 14; d_call: NA
cdr3_nt: TGTGCCAGCAGCTTGGGGGCAGGGGGCTTTGAAGCTTTCTTT; cdr3_aa: CASSLGAGGFEAFF; clone_size: NA; j_call: TRBJ1-1; v_call: TRBV7-8; cdr3_length: 14; d_call: TRBD1
cdr3_nt: TGCGCCAGCAGCTATTTCGACCCACAAGAGACCCAGTACTTC; cdr3_aa: CASSYFDPQETQYF; clone_size: few; j_call: TRBJ2-5; v_call: TRBV5-1; cdr3_length: 14; d_call: NA
cdr3_nt: TGTGCCTGGGGTACGGGGTTAGACACAGATACGCAGTATTTT; cdr3_aa: CAWGTGLDTDTQYF; clone_size: NA; j_call: TRBJ2-3; v_call: TRBV30; cdr3_length: 14; d_call: NA
cdr3_nt: TGTGCCAGCAGTGGTTGGGACAGCAAGAAAAATAGCAATCAGCCCCAGCATTTT; cdr3_aa: CASSGWDSKKNSNQPQHF; clone_size: few; j_call: TRBJ1-5; v_call: TRBV2; cdr3_length: 18; d_call: TRBD1
cdr3_nt: TGTGCCAGCTCACCACAGGGGGAAAAACTGTTTTTT; cdr3_aa: CASSPQGEKLFF; clone_size: NA; j_call: TRBJ1-4; v_call: TRBV18; cdr3_length: 12; d_call: NA
cdr3_nt: TGTGCCAGCCTACAAAGGCTCAATTCACCCCTCCACTTT; cdr3_aa: CASLQRLNSPLHF; clone_size: NA; j_call: TRBJ1-6; v_call: TRBV28; cdr3_length: 13; d_call: NA
cdr3_nt: TGTGCCACCAGCAGAGGTCAGGGTGGATCCGGGGAGCTGTTTTTT; cdr3_aa: CATSRGQGGSGELFF; clone_size: once; j_call: TRBJ2-2; v_call: TRBV15; cdr3_length: 15; d_call: NA
cdr3_nt: TGTGCCAGCAGCTACGGGACGGGGGGGGTTGGCACTGAAGCTTTCTTT; cdr3_aa: CASSYGTGGVGTEAFF; clone_size: NA; j_call: TRBJ1-1; v_call: TRBV5-4; cdr3_length: 16; d_call: NA
cdr3_nt: TGTGCCATCAGTGAAGGGACAGGGGGCACCACGTACTATGGCTACACCTTC; cdr3_aa: CAISEGTGGTTYYGYTF; clone_size: NA; j_call: TRBJ1-2; v_call: TRBV10-3; cdr3_length: 17; d_call: TRBD1
cdr3_nt: TGCGCCAGCAGCCCTCGGCGAGGGACTAGCGGGGATGATGGGCAGTTCTTC; cdr3_aa: CASSPRRGTSGDDGQFF; clone_size: NA; j_call: TRBJ2-1; v_call: TRBV4-1; cdr3_length: 17; d_call: TRBD2
cdr3_nt: TGTGCCAGCAGCGCCGCAGGGGGCGAGGGCTACACCTTC; cdr3_aa: CASSAAGGEGYTF; clone_size: few; j_call: TRBJ1-2; v_call: TRBV11-2; cdr3_length: 13; d_call: TRBD1
cdr3_nt: TGCGCCAGCAGCCAAGATCCTGCTAGCGGGGGCCTCAATGAGCAGTTCTTC; cdr3_aa: CASSQDPASGGLNEQFF; clone_size: few; j_call: TRBJ2-1; v_call: TRBV4-3; cdr3_length: 17; d_call: TRBD2
cdr3_nt: TGTGCCAGCAGCTTGGGACTAGCGGGGGGGAACACCGGGGAGCTGTTTTTT; cdr3_aa: CASSLGLAGGNTGELFF; clone_size: NA; j_call: TRBJ2-2; v_call: TRBV5-4; cdr3_length: 17; d_call: TRBD2
cdr3_nt: TGTGCCAGCAGTCCAGCGGGGCTCTCTGGAAACACCATATATTTT; cdr3_aa: CASSPAGLSGNTIYF; clone_size: NA; j_call: TRBJ1-3; v_call: TRBV28; cdr3_length: 15; d_call: NA
cdr3_nt: TGTGCCAGCAGTGACGGTCGGAGCACAGATACGCAGTATTTT; cdr3_aa: CASSDGRSTDTQYF; clone_size: NA; j_call: TRBJ2-3; v_call: TRBV6-1; cdr3_length: 14; d_call: NA
cdr3_nt: TGTGCCAGCTCAACCTCCGGGACAGACACCGGGGAGCTGTTTTTT; cdr3_aa: CASSTSGTDTGELFF; clone_size: once; j_call: TRBJ2-2; v_call: TRBV18; cdr3_length: 15; d_call: TRBD1
cdr3_nt: TGTGCCAGCGCCCGGTCTACGAGCTCCTACAATGAGCAGTTCTTC; cdr3_aa: CASARSTSSYNEQFF; clone_size: NA; j_call: TRBJ2-1; v_call: TRBV7-6; cdr3_length: 15; d_call: NA
cdr3_nt: TGTGCCAGGGGACAGGGGACAGATACGCAGTATTTT; cdr3_aa: CARGQGTDTQYF; clone_size: NA; j_call: TRBJ2-3; v_call: TRBV7-9; cdr3_length: 12; d_call: TRBD1
cdr3_nt: TGTGCCAGAAGCGCCATAGGACAGGGTTTGCGTCAGCCCCAGCATTTT; cdr3_aa: CARSAIGQGLRQPQHF; clone_size: once; j_call: TRBJ1-5; v_call: TRBV5-3; cdr3_length: 16; d_call: TRBD1
cdr3_nt: TGTGCTAGTGGTTTGGCCAGGGGGGACGTCACTGAAGCTTTCTTT; cdr3_aa: CASGLARGDVTEAFF; clone_size: medium-sized; j_call: TRBJ1-1; v_call: TRBV12-5; cdr3_length: 15; d_call: TRBD1
cdr3_nt: TGCAGTGTGACGGGGAACACTGAAGCTTTCTTT; cdr3_aa: CSVTGNTEAFF; clone_size: NA; j_call: TRBJ1-1; v_call: TRBV20-1; cdr3_length: 11; d_call: NA
cdr3_nt: TGTGCCAGCAGCCCCAGGGGGCCGGATCAGCCCCAGCATTTT; cdr3_aa: CASSPRGPDQPQHF; clone_size: NA; j_call: TRBJ1-5; v_call: TRBV6-6; cdr3_length: 14; d_call: TRBD1
cdr3_nt: TGTGCCAGCAGCCGGGGACTTTCCACGTATACGCAGTATTTT; cdr3_aa: CASSRGLSTYTQYF; clone_size: NA; j_call: TRBJ2-3; v_call: TRBV5-4; cdr3_length: 14; d_call: NA
cdr3_nt: TGCGCCAGCAGCCAAGATGTCTCTTTCGGCCTGGCTAAGCTAAGCACAGATACGCAGTATTTT; cdr3_aa: CASSQDVSFGLAKLSTDTQYF; clone_size: NA; j_call: TRBJ2-3; v_call: TRBV4-1; cdr3_length: 21; d_call: NA
cdr3_nt: TGTGCCAGCAGTCTTCCCGGGACAGGGGGCCCAGATACGCAGTATTTT; cdr3_aa: CASSLPGTGGPDTQYF; clone_size: NA; j_call: TRBJ2-3; v_call: TRBV2; cdr3_length: 16; d_call: TRBD1
cdr3_nt: TGTGCCAGCAGCCGCGGGACAGGTGGAACAGATACGCAGTATTTT; cdr3_aa: CASSRGTGGTDTQYF; clone_size: NA; j_call: TRBJ2-3; v_call: TRBV7-3; cdr3_length: 15; d_call: TRBD1
cdr3_nt: TGTGCCAGCAGCCCATATGACAGGACAGGGCGAGAAGCTTTCTTT; cdr3_aa: CASSPYDRTGREAFF; clone_size: NA; j_call: TRBJ1-1; v_call: TRBV7-8; cdr3_length: 15; d_call: TRBD1
cdr3_nt: TGCGCCAGCAGCTTGGCCGGGTCCGGGCAGAACACTGAAGCTTTCTTT; cdr3_aa: CASSLAGSGQNTEAFF; clone_size: NA; j_call: TRBJ1-1; v_call: TRBV5-1; cdr3_length: 16; d_call: NA
cdr3_nt: TGTGCCAGCAGCCCTTTCGGGGGGTTCTCCTACAATGAGCAGTTCTTC; cdr3_aa: CASSPFGGFSYNEQFF; clone_size: few; j_call: TRBJ2-1; v_call: TRBV2; cdr3_length: 16; d_call: TRBD2
cdr3_nt: TGTGCCAGCAGCCGGGGGTCCCCTGGAAACACCATATATTTT; cdr3_aa: CASSRGSPGNTIYF; clone_size: NA; j_call: TRBJ1-3; v_call: TRBV5-6; cdr3_length: 14; d_call: NA
cdr3_nt: TGTGCCATCAGTGAACCTGGAGGGACGGGGAATGAAAAACTGTTTTTT; cdr3_aa: CAISEPGGTGNEKLFF; clone_size: NA; j_call: TRBJ1-4; v_call: TRBV10-3; cdr3_length: 16; d_call: NA
cdr3_nt: TGTGCCAGCAGCCAAGCCTTCGGACTTACCTACGAGCAGTACTTC; cdr3_aa: CASSQAFGLTYEQYF; clone_size: NA; j_call: TRBJ2-7; v_call: TRBV14; cdr3_length: 15; d_call: NA
cdr3_nt: TGCGCCAGCAGCCAAGAGCTCGAACAGACCTACGAGCAGTACTTC; cdr3_aa: CASSQELEQTYEQYF; clone_size: NA; j_call: TRBJ2-7; v_call: TRBV4-1; cdr3_length: 15; d_call: NA
cdr3_nt: TGTGCCAGCAGTCAGGAACAGAGCTCCTACAATGAGCAGTTCTTC; cdr3_aa: CASSQEQSSYNEQFF; clone_size: NA; j_call: TRBJ2-1; v_call: TRBV27; cdr3_length: 15; d_call: NA
cdr3_nt: TGTGCCAGCAGTTACGGTCCTGATGGCTACACCTTC; cdr3_aa: CASSYGPDGYTF; clone_size: few; j_call: TRBJ1-2; v_call: TRBV6-6; cdr3_length: 12; d_call: NA
cdr3_nt: TGTGCCAGCAGCTTAGAACAGGCGAGGGGTGAGCAGTTCTTC; cdr3_aa: CASSLEQARGEQFF; clone_size: NA; j_call: TRBJ2-1; v_call: TRBV7-2; cdr3_length: 14; d_call: NA
cdr3_nt: TGTGCCAGCAGCGGAAGGGGCGGGGGTGGCTACACCTTC; cdr3_aa: CASSGRGGGGYTF; clone_size: NA; j_call: TRBJ1-2; v_call: TRBV6-5; cdr3_length: 13; d_call: NA
cdr3_nt: TGTGCCAGCAGCGTAGACCCCAGGACAGACGTTCAAGAGACCCAGTACTTC; cdr3_aa: CASSVDPRTDVQETQYF; clone_size: NA; j_call: TRBJ2-5; v_call: TRBV9; cdr3_length: 17; d_call: NA
cdr3_nt: TGTGCCATAGCGGCAGGGGGATCGAACACTGAAGCTTTCTTT; cdr3_aa: CAIAAGGSNTEAFF; clone_size: NA; j_call: TRBJ1-1; v_call: TRBV10-3; cdr3_length: 14; d_call: TRBD1
cdr3_nt: TGTGCCAGCAGGAGAACGGTAACCGGGGAGCTGTTTTTT; cdr3_aa: CASRRTVTGELFF; clone_size: NA; j_call: TRBJ2-2; v_call: TRBV2; cdr3_length: 13; d_call: NA
cdr3_nt: TGTGCCAGCGCGTCCCCCGGGGGCAATCAGCCCCAGCATTTT; cdr3_aa: CASASPGGNQPQHF; clone_size: NA; j_call: TRBJ1-5; v_call: TRBV28; cdr3_length: 14; d_call: NA
cdr3_nt: TGTGCCAGTAGTTCCAAGAAACAGAATTACCTTTATGGCTACACCTTC; cdr3_aa: CASSSKKQNYLYGYTF; clone_size: once; j_call: TRBJ1-2; v_call: TRBV19; cdr3_length: 16; d_call: NA
cdr3_nt: TGTGCCAGCAGCAGGGGGGTCGCTAATGAAAAACTGTTTTTT; cdr3_aa: CASSRGVANEKLFF; clone_size: NA; j_call: TRBJ1-4; v_call: TRBV7-2; cdr3_length: 14; d_call: NA
cdr3_nt: TGTGCCAGCAGCTTGTCCGGGACAGGGCGTGAAAAACTGTTTTTT; cdr3_aa: CASSLSGTGREKLFF; clone_size: NA; j_call: TRBJ1-4; v_call: TRBV5-5; cdr3_length: 15; d_call: TRBD1
cdr3_nt: TGCAGCGTTGAAAGGCCGGCTCTAAGTAGTGGCTACACCTTC; cdr3_aa: CSVERPALSSGYTF; clone_size: few; j_call: TRBJ1-2; v_call: TRBV29-1; cdr3_length: 14; d_call: NA
cdr3_nt: TGTGCCAGCAGCCCCGCGGGGCCTTCCTATGGCTACACCTTC; cdr3_aa: CASSPAGPSYGYTF; clone_size: NA; j_call: TRBJ1-2; v_call: TRBV7-2; cdr3_length: 14; d_call: NA
cdr3_nt: TGTGCCAGCAGCTTAGCCGGGACAGGGGGACAAGAGACCCAGTACTTC; cdr3_aa: CASSLAGTGGQETQYF; clone_size: NA; j_call: TRBJ2-5; v_call: TRBV7-6; cdr3_length: 16; d_call: TRBD1
cdr3_nt: TGTGCCAGCAGCCACCCTGGACCCGGAGTACTAGCCAAAAACATTCAGTACTTC; cdr3_aa: CASSHPGPGVLAKNIQYF; clone_size: NA; j_call: TRBJ2-4; v_call: TRBV11-2; cdr3_length: 18; d_call: NA
cdr3_nt: TGCGCCAGCAGGGTGACAGGGGGCCTAAACACCGAAGCTTTCTTT; cdr3_aa: CASRVTGGLNTEAFF; clone_size: NA; j_call: TRBJ1-1; v_call: TRBV5-1; cdr3_length: 15; d_call: TRBD1
cdr3_nt: TGTGCCAGCAGCTTAGTAGCCAGCGGGAGGGCGGACACCGGGGAGCTGTTTTTT; cdr3_aa: CASSLVASGRADTGELFF; clone_size: NA; j_call: TRBJ2-2; v_call: TRBV7-2; cdr3_length: 18; d_call: TRBD2
cdr3_nt: TGTGCCAGCTCCTCGGGACAGGGGACAGATACGCAGTATTTT; cdr3_aa: CASSSGQGTDTQYF; clone_size: NA; j_call: TRBJ2-3; v_call: TRBV18; cdr3_length: 14; d_call: TRBD1
cdr3_nt: TGTGCCAGCAGCTTGAGGGCTAGCGGGGGGAATGAGCAGTTCTTC; cdr3_aa: CASSLRASGGNEQFF; clone_size: NA; j_call: TRBJ2-1; v_call: TRBV5-5; cdr3_length: 15; d_call: TRBD2
cdr3_nt: TGCAGCGTTGCCAGTACGAACACTGAGGCTTTCTTT; cdr3_aa: CSVASTNTEAFF; clone_size: NA; j_call: TRBJ1-1; v_call: TRBV29-1; cdr3_length: 12; d_call: NA
cdr3_nt: TGTGCCAGCTCACCGGACGGAAACACCATATATTTT; cdr3_aa: CASSPDGNTIYF; clone_size: NA; j_call: TRBJ1-3; v_call: TRBV18; cdr3_length: 12; d_call: NA
cdr3_nt: TGTGCCAGCAGCAGAATGGGAGAGCAGTACTTC; cdr3_aa: CASSRMGEQYF; clone_size: NA; j_call: TRBJ2-7; v_call: TRBV2; cdr3_length: 11; d_call: NA
cdr3_nt: TGCGCCAGCAGCTTCAGGGTCGAAGAGACCCAGTACTTC; cdr3_aa: CASSFRVEETQYF; clone_size: once; j_call: TRBJ2-5; v_call: TRBV5-1; cdr3_length: 13; d_call: NA
cdr3_nt: TGTGCCAGTAGTCCTGAGCGCAACACTGAAGCTTTCTTT; cdr3_aa: CASSPERNTEAFF; clone_size: NA; j_call: TRBJ1-1; v_call: TRBV19; cdr3_length: 13; d_call: NA
cdr3_nt: TGTGCCAGCATTAGGACTATGAACACCGGGGAGCTGTTTTTT; cdr3_aa: CASIRTMNTGELFF; clone_size: once; j_call: TRBJ2-2; v_call: TRBV2; cdr3_length: 14; d_call: NA
cdr3_nt: TGTGCCAGCAGCTTGGAGGCAGGGGGGTCCTATAATTCACCCCTCCACTTT; cdr3_aa: CASSLEAGGSYNSPLHF; clone_size: NA; j_call: TRBJ1-6; v_call: TRBV7-2; cdr3_length: 17; d_call: TRBD1